These T cell receptor beta chains were read from a single sample in a study of shared clonotypes between healthy human individuals. Method: immunoSEQ multiplex PCR; TCRdb's copy keeps in-frame clones and lacks some. The table lists roughly 590,000 clones, around 95% of them singletons. Sequenced sample: naive CD8+ T cells sorted from blood. The origin of the receptors is a young woman in good health. Both conserved end residues are part of each CDR3. The order of the fields is V gene, CDR3 protein.

v_gene: TRBV28; CDR3aa: CASSEGAGTQYF
v_gene: TRBV19; CDR3aa: CASRDLPVGTGELFF
v_gene: TRBV27; CDR3aa: CASSTGGNQPQHF
v_gene: TRBV27; CDR3aa: CASSLGGRRYEQYF
v_gene: TRBV7-9; CDR3aa: CASSLRLAGGPIEQFF
v_gene: TRBV7-2; CDR3aa: CASSLVGGAYEKLFF
v_gene: TRBV5-4; CDR3aa: CASSFSQAKNIQYF
v_gene: TRBV2; CDR3aa: CASSVVNSYEQYF
v_gene: TRBV28; CDR3aa: CASSMTGATGELFF
v_gene: TRBV5-1; CDR3aa: CASSSRTGAEQYF
v_gene: TRBV28; CDR3aa: CASSSGEPGAEAFF
v_gene: TRBV7-8; CDR3aa: CASSLSLRHIYEQYF
v_gene: TRBV30; CDR3aa: CAWEGTSGPNEQFF
v_gene: TRBV5-1; CDR3aa: CASSLRTGRDTEAFF
v_gene: TRBV10-2; CDR3aa: CASSDTQSNTEAFF
v_gene: TRBV28; CDR3aa: CASRTNRLAGGNEQFF
v_gene: TRBV6-5; CDR3aa: CASRRLAESPGELFF
v_gene: TRBV27; CDR3aa: CASSRTSGDQETQYF
v_gene: TRBV7-6; CDR3aa: CASSPGGSGSYEQYF
v_gene: TRBV6-5; CDR3aa: CASSYRPLNTEAFF
v_gene: TRBV2; CDR3aa: CASSATSGGYNEQFF
v_gene: TRBV19; CDR3aa: CASSGGTGETIYNEQFF
v_gene: TRBV19; CDR3aa: CASSIWHFYEQYF
v_gene: TRBV28; CDR3aa: CASSSPGGAHEQYF
v_gene: TRBV25-1; CDR3aa: CASSDGGHQNTEAFF
v_gene: TRBV5-6; CDR3aa: CASSLVAGGAAYEQYF
v_gene: TRBV19; CDR3aa: CASSIVGGSTDTQYF
v_gene: TRBV6-1; CDR3aa: CASSPRTGNTEAFF
v_gene: TRBV5-6; CDR3aa: CASSLLTRVLQETQYF
v_gene: TRBV27; CDR3aa: CASSLGLGQETQYF
v_gene: TRBV29-1; CDR3aa: CSASGQSYNEQFF
v_gene: TRBV29-1; CDR3aa: CSVEGSDRGLYGELFF
v_gene: TRBV27; CDR3aa: CASSLSMGLAGSFF
v_gene: TRBV27; CDR3aa: CASSSRPGPRTYEQYF
v_gene: TRBV5-1; CDR3aa: CASSPQGATEAFF
v_gene: TRBV27; CDR3aa: CASSSRQGGSYEQYF
v_gene: TRBV29-1; CDR3aa: CSGWVAGSSYNEQFF
v_gene: TRBV28; CDR3aa: CASTLGTGGQPQHF
v_gene: TRBV4-2; CDR3aa: CASSQYREAFF
v_gene: TRBV28; CDR3aa: CASSLRVSTDTQYF
v_gene: TRBV10-3; CDR3aa: CAISNPGSSYEQYF
v_gene: TRBV19; CDR3aa: CASSSSGYEQYF
v_gene: TRBV27; CDR3aa: CASSLFYGPNQPQHF
v_gene: TRBV29-1; CDR3aa: CSVAGGQMQYF
v_gene: TRBV11-2; CDR3aa: CASSTGNYEQYF
v_gene: TRBV13; CDR3aa: CASSPVTESNTEAFF